The source of this T cell receptor (beta chain) is a study of T cells in localized non-small cell lung cancer. The study's findings and limits: Without multi-region sequencing, intratumor heterogeneity could not be excluded. Adjacent lung was found to contain a median roughly 60 of the top 100 tumor clones.

TCRdb's table, derived via immunoSEQ multiplex PCR, lists solely in-frame clones and lacks some. The repertoire holds around 70,000 clones, with 86% as singletons. CDR3 length: 14 amino acids. Germline-derived CDR1 and CDR2 are SNHLY and FYNNEI. The V end lost 6 bases, the J end lost 3 bases, and 14 bases lay between the germline ends. Points on this clone: Its matching antigen is unknown.

The TCR originated in a male donor aged 60 or over with stage III squamous cell lung carcinoma. The sample here was peripheral blood, taken before any cancer treatment. This rearrangement joins TRBV2 to TRBJ1-1, with TRBD1 as a possible D gene (6 bases). The CDR3 protein is CASRYRALDTEAFF. CDR3 nucleotides: TGTGCCAGCAGGTACAGGGCGCTGGACACTGAAGCTTTCTTT.